The clone carrying this T cell receptor (beta chain) was counted only a few times. Its antigen remains unidentified. The data derive from a study of vaccination effects on CD4 cells after COVID-19. Study in general: Post-vaccine specimens were collected at a median of 72 days following the second dose.

CD4+ T cell isolation took place after nine to eleven days of culture. Each participant was administered two doses of either the BNT162b2 or the mRNA-1273 vaccine. A half-medium replacement with IL-2 medium was carried out on days 3 and 7. The germline gives CDR1 LGHDT, CDR2 YNNKEL (reference sequence). After removal of 0 bases from V and 7 bases from J, the junction contained 3 bases not matched to a gene. This CDR3 spans 16 amino acids. Study-wide findings and caveats: Of the vaccine-induced clones from healthy vaccinees, merely 1 of 255 recognized common cold coronaviruses as well.

Only in-frame clones appear in the TCRdb table, and some are missing; sequencing was by immunoSEQ multiplex PCR. Of about 40,000 clones in the sample, 65% to 75% were seen once. Material: CD4+ T cells from PBMCs cultured without peptide, obtained after COVID-19 vaccination. This receptor was taken from a human donor who received a COVID-19 vaccine. This chain connects TRBV3-1 (or the pseudogene TRBV3-2) to TRBJ2-1, with 13 bases lining up with TRBD2. CDR3: CASSQEGLAGMNEQFF. For the CDR3, the DNA is TGTGCCAGCAGCCAAGAGGGACTAGCGGGGATGAATGAGCAGTTCTTC.